This T cell receptor (beta chain) was recovered during a study of human T cells and chemical hapten exposure. The time point denotes: patch test 2, 6 weeks after DPC sensitization. Treatment meaning: therapeutic diphenylcyclopropenone sensitization with weekly scalp DPC. Looked up from germline, CDR1 is MNHNS and CDR2 is SASEGT. V shed 3 bases and J shed 5 bases, with 10 bases lying between them. The CDR3 length is 13 residues. This clonotype was counted only a few times. TCRdb re-analysed the RACE reads in MiXCR, keeping a single row per CDR3 protein. The table shows 110,000 to 150,000 distinct CDR3 sequences, with about an eighth occurring only once.

This TCR was sampled from a woman in her forties or fifties with alopecia areata. Some clones in this sample may be carry-over from other donors' samples. The material was whole blood, obtained in connection with sensitization to the hapten diphenylcyclopropenone (DPC). V gene TRBV6-1 combines with J gene TRBJ1-2; D uncertain. The CDR3 protein is CASSENSLYGYTF. The CDR3 DNA reads TGTGCCAGCAGTGAGAACAGTCTGTATGGCTACACCTTC.